The next 6 T cell receptor beta chains were all read from a single sample in a study of blood T cell repertoires in COVID-19. Measured with immunoSEQ multiplex PCR; TCRdb has only the in-frame clones, and not every one. The table includes roughly 170,000 clones, 86% detected once. Sequences were obtained from peripheral blood. These receptor sequences come from a man in his 70s with active or convalescent COVID-19.

The gene calls are TRBV11-2 and TRBJ1-6; D possibly corresponds to TRBD1 (5 bases). From germline, CDR1 is SGHAT and CDR2 FQNNGV. CDR3 size: 15 residues. Trimming pared 2 bases from V and 8 bases from J, leaving 13 bases between. This chain's CDR3 is CASSLTWGVDSPLHF. The CDR3 coding sequence is TGTGCCAGCAGCTTAACGTGGGGGGTGGATTCACCCCTCCACTTT.

The chain recombines TRBV2 with TRBJ1-1, with D possibly matching TRBD1 (5 bases). The germline V gene encodes CDR1 SNHLY and CDR2 FYNNEI. V shed 0 bases and J shed 1 base, with 9 bases lying between them. The CDR3 sequence is 15 residues long. Written as DNA, the CDR3 is TGTGCCAGCAGTGAAGCGCAGGGCTCGAACACTGAAGCTTTCTTT. This encodes CASSEAQGSNTEAFF.

The chain couples TRBV4-3 to TRBJ1-5, with a tentative D call TRBD1 (5 bases). V dropped 0 bases and J dropped 5 bases, with 14 bases sitting between them. From germline, CDR1 is LGHNA and CDR2 YSLEER. The CDR3 is made up of 16 amino acids. CDR3 coding DNA: TGCGCCAGCAGCCAAGATTACGGGGCGGGGTATCAGCCCCAGCATTTT. This encodes CASSQDYGAGYQPQHF.

The rearrangement uses TRBV5-4 and TRBJ1-1; 9 nucleotides align to TRBD1. CDR1 and CDR2 (germline): SGHNT, YYREEE (reference sequence). The V segment lost 0 bases and the J segment 5 bases; nucleotides outside the gene matches: 5. The CDR3 loop spans 15 amino acids. The CDR3 nucleotides read TGTGCCAGCAGCTTGGCACAGGGGGCAGGTACTGAAGCTTTCTTT. Translated: CASSLAQGAGTEAFF.

The V gene is TRBV29-1, the J gene TRBJ2-7; D call uncertain. Trimming removed 4 bases from V and 4 bases from J, with 5 bases in between. Per the germline V gene, CDR1 is SQVTM and CDR2 is ANQGSEA. CDR3 length equals 10 residues. CDR3 coding DNA: TGCAGCGTTGTAGCATACGAGCAGTACTTC. Translation gives CSVVAYEQYF.

The chain combines TRBV7-2 with TRBJ1-2; weak D call: TRBD1 (5 bases). This CDR3 has 16 amino acids. Trimming removed 1 base at V and 4 bases at J, with 16 bases between. Germline-derived CDR1 and CDR2 are SGHTA and FQGNSA. The CDR3: CASSLGPGGGGYGYTF. In DNA, the CDR3 is TGTGCCAGCAGCTTAGGACCCGGGGGGGGAGGCTATGGCTACACCTTC.